This T cell receptor (beta chain) was identified in a study of blood T cell repertoires in COVID-19. Across the whole study: Sites across the United States, Italy and Spain contributed samples from acute and convalescent COVID-19.

Germline V gene sequence: CDR1 LNHNV, CDR2 YYDKDF (reference sequence). Trimming took 0 bases from V and 9 from J; bases not matched to a gene: 8. This CDR3 is built from 15 residues. The table came from immunoSEQ multiplex PCR; TCRdb's copy has only in-frame clones and leaves some out. The table has some 300,000 clones, around nine tenths seen once. The receptor was isolated from a man between 65 and 85 years old with acute or convalescent COVID-19. The sample taken for sequencing was peripheral blood. The chain employs TRBV15 and TRBJ2-7; 10 bases are a match to TRBD1. CDR3 in DNA: TGTGCCACCAGCAGAGAGACAGGGGGCGCATCCTGGCAGTACTTC. Amino acids: CATSRETGGASWQYF.